This entry is about one TCR beta chain. What this receptor recognizes is not known. No base quality information exists; no much larger clone differs at one position. TCRbeta CDR3 regions were amplified from genomic DNA using the immunoSEQ Assay, a bias-controlled multiplex PCR. The source study handled its data this way. Nucleated cell counts per sample were estimated from amplification of reference gene primers within the assay. To quantify the absolute abundance of each unique TCRbeta CDR3 rearrangement, sequence reads were collapsed and filtered. For each sample, productive Simpson clonality was calculated by taking the square root of Simpson's diversity index across productive rearrangements. The source is immuneACCESS, and TCRdb retained only in-frame sequences with V and J called. Part of the clones is not carried over; for the studies checked, unresolved V genes explain less than half of this, and the remainder is unexplained. V and J calls and clone size are those listed in that table; D and trimming were worked out from the DNA. Within this sample are approximately 220,000 clones, with around 83% of them counted one time only. Jointly, the top ten make up approximately 1.3% of the sample.

The data derive from a study of blood T cell repertoires in COVID-19 (dated by TCRdb to 2019 to 2021). With regard to the full study: The collaborator samples originated in the United States, Italy and Spain and spanned the acute and convalescent phases of COVID-19. The material from the prospective study consisted of cDNA or gDNA derived from T cells, B-cell-depleted T cells, or PBMCs. Subjects who had been exposed to COVID-19, were actively infected with it, or had recovered from it provided the deeply sampled blood TCRbeta repertoires that made up the dataset. The repertoires were made available in a free public database intended to serve as a resource for research on the immune response to SARS-CoV-2. Samples came from the ongoing ImmuneRACE study (first 160 participants) plus 1,254 subjects from 6 global collaborators. A de-identified subject ID, COVID-19 status, age in years and sex were almost always included in the sample metadata. Where HLA class I and class II types were available, the types were taken from metadata supplied by the sample provider, not from assay-based typing.

The CDR3 runs 17 residues from the cysteine to the phenylalanine. The sequence is cut down to CDR3 DNA, 51 bases in frame from base 1. Deletion took 3 bases off V and 7 bases off J, with a span of 21 bases between the germline ends. Per the germline V gene (reference sequence), LGHDT is the CDR1 and YNNKEL is the CDR2. The full study reports these points: The amount of clinical and demographic metadata varied by source and participant and was provided uncurated.

Participants in the prospective study were aged about 18 to 100 years, lived in some 24 United States geographic areas, and enrolled through a virtual design. To assign participants to cohorts, the prospective study relied on clinical history that participants themselves reported in a screening survey and a study questionnaire. Mobile phlebotomists in the prospective study collected whole blood, serum and a nasopharyngeal or oropharyngeal swab from every participant. Prospective study participants could optionally give additional blood draws and questionnaires over an approximately two-month period. Blood samples from the prospective study were shipped frozen or at room temperature prior to DNA extraction.

Sequenced sample: PBMCs or T cells enriched from blood (not recorded which). This clonotype was obtained from a woman between 35 and 50 years old with acute COVID-19. The chain couples TRBV3-1 (or the pseudogene TRBV3-2) to TRBJ1-4; a weak D assignment points to TRBD1 (5 bases agree). The CDR3: CASSQRTSPISGEKLFF. The nucleotide sequence is given as TGTGCCAGCAGCCAGCGGACATCGCCTATATCCGGTGAAAAACTGTTTTTT.